This T cell receptor (beta chain) emerged from a study of shared clonotypes between healthy human individuals. Germline V CDR1 and CDR2: MDHEN, SYDVKM. The CDR3 extends over 14 amino acids. The assay ran at deep level. DNA input for the unsorted PBMC replicate PCRs was about 300 ng, approximately 29,000 T cell genomes. The method was immunoSEQ multiplex PCR; TCRdb's version includes in-frame clones alone and lacks a portion of them. The sample consists of 450,000 to 500,000 clones, around 85% of them appearing once. All donors were Caucasian adults living in Nashville, Tennessee. Genomic DNA came from 90 million or so PBMCs in unsorted samples.

The chain is built from TRBV28 and TRBJ1-3; D is unresolved. Input material: PBMCs. The receptor comes from a woman between 35 and 50 years old in good health. Some clones in this sample may be carry-over from other donors' samples. The CDR3 sequence is CATHSAVSGNTIYF. DNA for the CDR3: TGTGCTACCCATTCTGCGGTTTCTGGAAACACCATATATTTT. Using reference TRBV28 and TRBJ1-3 for the parts outside the CDR3, the full variable domain is DVKVTQSSRYLVKRTGEKVFLECVQDMDHENMFWYRQDPGLGLRLIYFSYDVKMKEKGDIPEGYSVSREKKERFSLILESASTNQTSMYLCATHSAVSGNTIYFGEGSWLTVV.